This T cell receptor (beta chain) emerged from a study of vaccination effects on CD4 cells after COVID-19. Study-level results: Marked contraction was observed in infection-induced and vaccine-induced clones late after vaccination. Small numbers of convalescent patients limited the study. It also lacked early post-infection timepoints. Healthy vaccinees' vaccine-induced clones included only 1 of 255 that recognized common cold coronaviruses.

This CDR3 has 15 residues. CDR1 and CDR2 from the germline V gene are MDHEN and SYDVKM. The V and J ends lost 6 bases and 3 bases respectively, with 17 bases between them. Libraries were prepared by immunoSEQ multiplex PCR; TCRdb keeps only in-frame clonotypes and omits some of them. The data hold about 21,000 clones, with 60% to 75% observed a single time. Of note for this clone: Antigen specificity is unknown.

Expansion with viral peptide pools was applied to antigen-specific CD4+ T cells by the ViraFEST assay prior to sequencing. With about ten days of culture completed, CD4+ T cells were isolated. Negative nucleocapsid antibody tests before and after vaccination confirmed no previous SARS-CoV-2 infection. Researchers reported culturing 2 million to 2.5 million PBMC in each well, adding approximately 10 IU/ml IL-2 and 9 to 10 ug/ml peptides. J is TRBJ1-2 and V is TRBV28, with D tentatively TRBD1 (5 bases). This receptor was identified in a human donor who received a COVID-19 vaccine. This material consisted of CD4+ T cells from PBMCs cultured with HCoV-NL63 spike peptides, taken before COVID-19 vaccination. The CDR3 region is CASRAGNLLHYGYTF. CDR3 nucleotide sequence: TGTGCCAGCAGGGCAGGGAATCTGCTTCACTATGGCTACACCTTC.